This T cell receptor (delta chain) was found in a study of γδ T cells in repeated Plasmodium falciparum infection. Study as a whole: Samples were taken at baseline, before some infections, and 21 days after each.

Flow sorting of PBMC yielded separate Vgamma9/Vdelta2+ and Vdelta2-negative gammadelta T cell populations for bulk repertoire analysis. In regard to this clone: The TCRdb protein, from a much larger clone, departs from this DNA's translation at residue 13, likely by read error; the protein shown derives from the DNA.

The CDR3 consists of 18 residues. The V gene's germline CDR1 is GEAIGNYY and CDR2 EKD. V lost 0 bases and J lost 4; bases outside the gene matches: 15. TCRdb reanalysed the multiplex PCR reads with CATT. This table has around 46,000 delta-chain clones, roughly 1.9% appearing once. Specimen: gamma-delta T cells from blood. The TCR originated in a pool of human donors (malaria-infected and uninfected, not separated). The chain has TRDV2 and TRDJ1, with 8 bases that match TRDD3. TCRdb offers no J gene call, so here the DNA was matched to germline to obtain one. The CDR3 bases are TGTGCCTGTGACACCGCCTACTGGGGGTCCGCCCGGGTCGATAAACTCATCTTT. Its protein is CACDTAYWGSARVDKLIF.